The 22 T cell receptor beta chains below all came from one sample that was sequenced in a study of blood T cell repertoires in COVID-19. The assay was immunoSEQ multiplex PCR, and TCRdb's table has in-frame clones only and misses some. This table has approximately 230,000 clones, 80% to 90% appearing once. Sequencing was performed on PBMCs or T cells enriched from blood (not recorded which). Receptors originate from a middle-aged man who had recovered from COVID-19.

This clone has only one observation. The chain is built from TRBV19 and TRBJ2-2; D might be TRBD1 (5 bases). V dropped 4 bases and J dropped 3 bases, with 15 bases sitting between them. This CDR3 region has 16 residues. Per the germline V gene, CDR1 is LNHDA and CDR2 is SQIVND (reference sequence). In nucleotides, the CDR3 is TGTGCCAGTAGTAGAGGTAGCCAGGGCGACACCGGGGAGCTGTTTTTT. This encodes CASSRGSQGDTGELFF.

A note on this clone: Other DNA sequences in the same sample also yield this CDR3. This sequence joins TRBV11-3 and TRBJ1-1; D ambiguous. Germline V lookup: CDR1 SGHNT, CDR2 YENEEA. CDR3 size: 14 residues. The V gene lost 0 bases and the J gene lost 0 bases, with 5 bases spanning the gap. CDR3 nucleotides: TGTGCCAGCAGCTTAGATTCCATGAACACTGAAGCTTTCTTT. The encoded protein is CASSLDSMNTEAFF.

This clone was observed a single time. CDR3 in amino acids: CASSPLASYEQFF. CDR3 in DNA: TGTGCCAGCTCACCCCTAGCCAGCTATGAGCAGTTCTTC. J is TRBJ2-1 and V is TRBV18, with a weak D call TRBD2 (5 bases). Trimming cost V 3 bases and J 8 bases, with 11 bases left between them. This CDR3 has 13 amino acids. From germline, CDR1 is KGHSH and CDR2 LQKENI.

V is TRBV11-3 and J is TRBJ2-1, with TRBD2 matching 13 bases. The CDR3 has 15 amino acids. CDR1 SGHNT and CDR2 YENEEA come from the germline V gene. The trim removed 5 bases at V and 9 bases at J, leaving 7 bases unmatched. The CDR3 region has the DNA TGTGCCAGCAGCGAACTAGCGGGAGGGGGTTTTGAGCAGTTCTTC. This translates into CASSELAGGGFEQFF.

This sequence joins TRBV15 and TRBJ1-5; D is uncertain. With 0 bases removed from V and 7 bases from J, the gap between germline ends came to 7 bases. The CDR3 covers 13 residues. Germline V gene sequence: CDR1 LNHNV, CDR2 YYDKDF (reference sequence). The CDR3 DNA reads TGTGCCACCAGCAGAGATCAGAAGCAGCCCCAGCATTTT. Residues: CATSRDQKQPQHF.

J is TRBJ1-3 and V is TRBV11-2; D might be TRBD1 (6 bases). Trimming stripped 2 bases from V and 8 bases from J, with 10 bases between. Looked up from germline, CDR1 is SGHAT and CDR2 is FQNNGV. The CDR3 sequence is 13 residues long. CDR3 sequence reads: CASSLRTVDTIYF. Here the CDR3 DNA reads TGTGCCAGCAGCTTAAGGACAGTCGACACCATATATTTT.

The rearrangement uses TRBV29-1 and TRBJ1-2, with D perhaps TRBD1 (5 bases). V was clipped by 1 base and J by 7 bases, with 19 bases between them. Germline CDR1 reads SQVTM; CDR2 reads ANQGSEA. The CDR3 totals 15 residues. CDR3: CSVEAFPAAGGGYTF. CDR3 nucleotide sequence: TGCAGCGTTGAAGCGTTTCCCGCGGCGGGGGGTGGCTACACCTTC. Full variable domain (rest looked up from reference TRBV29-1 and TRBJ1-2): SAVISQKPSRDICQRGTSLTIQCQVDSQVTMMFWYRQQPGQSLTLIATANQGSEATYESGFVIDKFPISRPNLTFSTLTVSNMSPEDSSIYLCSVEAFPAAGGGYTFGSGTRLTVV.

The chain joins TRBV2 to TRBJ1-5, with a possible D match to TRBD1 (6 bases). This CDR3 spans 15 amino acids. Germline V gives CDR1 SNHLY, CDR2 FYNNEI. The ends were cut back, 6 bases at V and 0 bases at J, with 12 bases in the middle. CDR3 DNA: TGTGCCAGCAGCGAGGGGGATTATAGCAATCAGCCCCAGCATTTT. Translation: CASSEGDYSNQPQHF.

V is TRBV7-3 and J is TRBJ1-4; D perhaps matches TRBD1 (5 bases). Germline assignment: CDR1 SGHTA and CDR2 FQGTGA. The CDR3 has 15 residues. V lost 2 bases, J lost 3 bases, and 10 bases lay in between. The CDR3 sequence: CASSLRGESNEKLFF. In DNA form, the CDR3 reads TGTGCCAGCAGCTTACGGGGGGAGTCTAATGAAAAACTGTTTTTT.

The CDR3 loop is CASTKAGSYGYTF. CDR3 DNA: TGTGCCAGCACCAAGGCAGGGTCGTATGGCTACACCTTC. The chain combines TRBV27 with TRBJ1-2, with a weak D call TRBD1 (5 bases). The germline V gene has CDR1 MNHEY and CDR2 SMNVEV (reference sequence). This CDR3 has 13 residues. Trimming left V 7 bases short and J 5 bases short, with 14 bases between.

The chain combines TRBV5-4 with TRBJ1-3, with D tentatively TRBD1 (5 bases). V lost 4 bases to trimming and J lost 7 bases, with 18 bases between them. This CDR3 comprises 15 residues. The germline V gene encodes CDR1 SGHNT and CDR2 YYREEE (reference sequence). CDR3 in amino acids: CASSDRRDLRNTIYF. The CDR3, as DNA: TGTGCCAGCAGCGACCGCCGGGACTTGAGGAACACCATATATTTT. Variable domain in full (rest from reference TRBV5-4 and TRBJ1-3): ETGVTQSPTHLIKTRGQQVTLRCSSQSGHNTVSWYQQALGQGPQFIFQYYREEENGRGNFPPRFSGLQFPNYSSELNVNALELDDSALYLCASSDRRDLRNTIYFGEGSWLTVV.

The V call is TRBV3-1 (or the pseudogene TRBV3-2), the J call TRBJ1-2; 9 positions match TRBD1. Germline values: CDR1 LGHDT, CDR2 YNNKEL (reference sequence). The J segment lost 4 bases and the V segment lost 0 bases, leaving 9 bases of the junction unmatched. The CDR3 runs to 17 residues. The CDR3 nucleotides are TGTGCCAGCAGCCAAGATCACAGGGGGCTTGAGGCCTATGGCTACACCTTC. Residues: CASSQDHRGLEAYGYTF.

Only one count was recorded for this clone. V usage is TRBV7-9 and J usage is TRBJ2-1, with 7 bases fitting TRBD2. The germline CDR1 and CDR2 sequences are SEHNR and FQNEAQ (reference sequence). The trim removed 2 bases at V and 6 bases at J, leaving 10 bases unmatched. The CDR3 spans 16 residues. CDR3: CASSLSGIRIPNEQFF. The CDR3, as DNA: TGTGCCAGCAGCTTAAGCGGGATTCGTATCCCCAATGAGCAGTTCTTC.

The chain employs TRBV11-1 and TRBJ1-1, with 8 bases identical to TRBD1. With V trimmed by 10 bases and J by 3 bases, 13 bases remained unmatched. The CDR3 loop spans 15 amino acids. Germline V lookup: CDR1 SGHAT, CDR2 FQDESV (reference sequence). The CDR3 DNA is TGTGCCACCAGGCCACAGGGGGTAGGGGACACTGAAGCTTTCTTT. It codes for CATRPQGVGDTEAFF.

The V call is TRBV15, the J call TRBJ1-6; weak D call: TRBD1 (6 bases). There are 16 residues in the CDR3. The germline V gene has CDR1 LNHNV and CDR2 YYDKDF (reference sequence). Trimming cost V 0 bases and J 7 bases, with 13 bases left between them. CDR3 amino acids: CATSRDRGAGNSPLHF. CDR3 in DNA: TGTGCCACCAGCAGAGATCGGGGGGCTGGGAATTCACCCCTCCACTTT.

The rearrangement links TRBV28 to TRBJ1-6, with D maybe TRBD1 (5 bases). Trimming stripped 7 bases from V and 5 bases from J, with 18 bases between. Germline V gene lookup returns CDR1 MDHEN and CDR2 SYDVKM. This CDR3 spans 16 amino acids. CDR3 in DNA: TGTGCCAGCACACCAGGGTTAGGGGTAGATAATTCACCCCTCCACTTT. Translation gives CASTPGLGVDNSPLHF.

The gene calls are TRBV10-3 and TRBJ1-2; perhaps TRBD1 as D (5 bases). The CDR3 is made up of 14 amino acids. Trimming took 6 bases from V and 0 from J, leaving 11 bases between them. Looked up from germline, CDR1 is ENHRY and CDR2 is SYGVKD. The chain's CDR3 is CAISDGTSNYGYTF. The CDR3, as DNA: TGTGCCATCAGCGACGGGACTTCTAACTATGGCTACACCTTC.

The chain couples TRBV27 to TRBJ1-1; D gene ambiguous. The CDR3 contains 14 residues. V lost 2 bases and J lost 5, with 12 bases in between. Germline V gene data show CDR1 as MNHEY and CDR2 as SMNVEV (reference sequence). DNA of the CDR3: TGTGCCAGCAGTTTAGGCAGATCGGGGACTGAAGCTTTCTTT. Its translation: CASSLGRSGTEAFF.

The genes are TRBV18 and TRBJ1-5, with D possibly matching TRBD1 (5 bases). Trimming removed 3 bases from V and 0 bases from J, with 21 bases in between. Germline V gene data show CDR1 as KGHSH and CDR2 as LQKENI. The length of the CDR3 is 19 residues. CDR3: CASSPLGHPLRYSNQPQHF. The CDR3 DNA follows: TGTGCCAGCTCACCTCTGGGGCACCCCCTCCGATATAGCAATCAGCCCCAGCATTTT.

This clone was seen at least ten times. This chain uses TRBV7-8 with TRBJ1-2, with D possibly being TRBD1 (6 bases). The V gene lost 1 base and the J gene lost 1 base, with 16 bases spanning the gap. The germline gives CDR1 SGHVS, CDR2 FQNEAQ. CDR3 length: 17 amino acids. DNA for the CDR3: TGTGCCAGCAGCTTAGTTATTCGGGACACAATTAACTATGGCTACACCTTC. This sequence encodes CASSLVIRDTINYGYTF.

The chain uses TRBV30 and TRBJ1-4; 8 nucleotides align to TRBD1. The V gene end was trimmed by 2 bases and the J gene end by 5 bases; junction bases not matched to a gene: 4. Per germline, CDR1 GTSNPN and CDR2 SVGIG (reference sequence). The CDR3 consists of 14 residues. The CDR3 sequence is CAWSSGQGNEKLFF. CDR3 DNA: TGTGCCTGGAGTTCCGGACAGGGCAATGAAAAACTGTTTTTT.

V usage is TRBV27 and J usage is TRBJ2-7; TRBD1 is a possible D gene (6 bases). The CDR3 spans 13 residues. CDR1 is MNHEY and CDR2 is SMNVEV in the germline V gene (reference sequence). V lost 4 bases to trimming and J lost 4 bases, with 11 bases between them. The CDR3 sequence is CASSSGQLYEQYF. For the CDR3, the DNA is TGTGCCAGCAGTTCCGGACAGCTTTACGAGCAGTACTTC.